These 30 T cell receptor beta chains were all obtained from the same sample, sequenced in a study of blood T cell repertoires in COVID-19. Assay: immunoSEQ multiplex PCR; the TCRdb copy retains only in-frame clones and omits some. The table has more than 250,000 clones, more than 70% seen once. Sequencing was carried out using PBMCs or T cells enriched from blood (not recorded which). The receptors were sampled from a woman aged 40 to 50 with acute COVID-19.

V gene TRBV2 combines with J gene TRBJ2-7; unclear D gene. In germline, CDR1 is SNHLY, CDR2 FYNNEI. Trimming shortened V by 4 bases and J by 6 bases, and 16 bases separated the two germline ends. The CDR3 length is 14 residues. The CDR3 sequence: CASSAPQILSEQYF. The CDR3, as DNA: TGTGCCAGCAGTGCCCCCCAGATTTTATCCGAGCAGTACTTC. Variable domain in full (rest from reference TRBV2 and TRBJ2-7): EPEVTQTPSHQVTQMGQEVILRCVPISNHLYFYWYRQILGQKVEFLVSFYNNEISEKSEIFDDQFSVERPDGSNFTLKIRSTKLEDSAMYFCASSAPQILSEQYFGPGTRLTVT.

The chain links TRBV27 to TRBJ2-5; possibly TRBD1 for D (6 bases). Trimming pared 8 bases from V and 2 bases from J, leaving 18 bases between. The CDR3 has 15 amino acids. Germline V gene lookup returns CDR1 MNHEY and CDR2 SMNVEV (reference sequence). The CDR3 loop is CASGPTGQPQETQYF. CDR3 in DNA: TGTGCCAGCGGTCCTACAGGACAGCCACAAGAGACCCAGTACTTC.

This chain links TRBV7-2 with TRBJ1-2, with 7 bases fitting TRBD1. Germline V lookup: CDR1 SGHTA, CDR2 FQGNSA. The CDR3 loop spans 14 amino acids. V was clipped by 5 bases and J by 4 bases; unmatched bases: 7. The CDR3 protein is CASSATGTAYGYTF. CDR3 in DNA: TGTGCCAGCAGCGCCACCGGGACAGCCTATGGCTACACCTTC.

J is TRBJ1-5 and V is TRBV6-6; perhaps TRBD1 as D (5 bases). In germline, CDR1 is MNHNY, CDR2 SVGAGI (reference sequence). The CDR3 spans 15 residues. V lost 2 bases and J 7 bases, leaving 15 bases between the germline ends. The DNA of the CDR3 is TGTGCCAGCAGTTACCTGGGGGGATTTGGACAGCCCCAGCATTTT. Encoded protein: CASSYLGGFGQPQHF.

This clone was picked up a small number of times. The chain has TRBV6-5 and TRBJ1-6; D remains unclear. V shed 6 bases and J shed 4 bases, with 7 bases lying between them. From germline, CDR1 is MNHEY and CDR2 SVGAGI. This CDR3 has 13 residues. DNA for the CDR3: TGTGCCAGCAGCCGAGATTATAATTCACCCCTCCACTTT. Encoded protein: CASSRDYNSPLHF.

The chain joins TRBV6-5 to TRBJ2-7, with D maybe TRBD1 (5 bases). Germline CDR1 MNHEY, CDR2 SVGAGI. Trimming took off 6 bases at V and 5 bases at J, with 20 bases between the two ends. The CDR3 length is 15 residues. The CDR3 protein is CASRPTPDTIDEQYF. CDR3 in DNA: TGTGCCAGCAGACCTACCCCGGACACCATTGACGAGCAGTACTTC.

The chain is built from TRBV20-1 and TRBJ2-1; D call uncertain. Germline CDR1 reads DFQATT; CDR2 reads SNEGSKA (reference sequence). Trimming took off 3 bases at V and 13 bases at J, with 22 bases between the two ends. This CDR3 is 14 amino acids long. The CDR3 loop is CSASLTSHPQLQFF. CDR3 nucleotides: TGCAGTGCTAGTCTCACTTCTCACCCCCAACTCCAGTTCTTC.

This sequence joins TRBV10-1 and TRBJ1-1; D is unresolved. This CDR3 region has 14 residues. Germline V CDR1 and CDR2: WNHNN, SYGVQD (reference sequence). V lost 4 bases and J 5 bases, leaving 14 bases between the germline ends. For the CDR3, the DNA is TGCGCCAGCAGTGGAATGAGGACTGGGACTGAAGCTTTCTTT. It codes for CASSGMRTGTEAFF.

The chain carries TRBV19 and TRBJ1-1; no definite D call. The V end was cut by 3 bases, the J end by 6 bases, with 5 bases between. The CDR3 sequence is 11 residues long. From germline, CDR1 is LNHDA and CDR2 SQIVND (reference sequence). The CDR3 sequence: CASSISAEAFF. In nucleotides, the CDR3 is TGTGCCAGTAGTATTTCGGCTGAAGCTTTCTTT.

This chain uses TRBV3-1 (or the pseudogene TRBV3-2) with TRBJ1-5; 7 nucleotides align to TRBD1. J lost 5 bases, V lost 1 base, and 8 bases had no gene match. The CDR3 contains 16 residues. The germline gives CDR1 LGHDT, CDR2 YNNKEL (reference sequence). CDR3 nucleotide sequence: TGTGCCAGCAGCCAAGGTCACGGGACAGCGTATCAGCCCCAGCATTTT. It translates to CASSQGHGTAYQPQHF.

The rearrangement links TRBV19 to TRBJ2-1, with 9 bases aligning to TRBD2. The junction had 7 bases not matched to a gene; V was cut back by 3 bases and J by 7 bases. The length of the CDR3 is 15 residues. CDR1 and CDR2 from the germline V gene are LNHDA and SQIVND (reference sequence). CDR3 DNA: TGTGCCAGTAGTATGAGTAGCGGGAGCTGGAATGAGCAGTTCTTC. Its translation is CASSMSSGSWNEQFF.

The chain joins TRBV6-2 or TRBV6-3 to TRBJ2-3; TRBD1 might be the D (7 bases). Per germline, CDR1 MNHEY and CDR2 SVGEGT. The CDR3 has 14 residues. Deletions cut 4 bases from V and 8 bases from J, with 16 bases between. The DNA for the CDR3 is TGTGCCAGCAGTTTAGCCACCAGGGGGGTTACGCAGTATTTT. Its protein is CASSLATRGVTQYF.

The chain joins TRBV18 to TRBJ1-6; TRBD1 is a possible D gene (6 bases). Germline CDR1 reads KGHSH; CDR2 reads LQKENI. This CDR3 has 14 amino acids. Trimming shortened V by 5 bases and J by 5 bases, and 10 bases separated the two germline ends. The CDR3 nucleotides read TGTGCCAGCTCAATCAGGGGCAATAATTCACCCCTCCACTTT. Protein: CASSIRGNNSPLHF.

The V call is TRBV6-4, the J call TRBJ1-2; TRBD1 agrees at 9 bases. V lost 4 bases and J lost 5; bases outside the gene matches: 2. From germline, CDR1 is MRHNA and CDR2 SNTAGT. The CDR3 is 13 amino acids. The DNA of the CDR3 is TGTGCCAGCAGTGTTGGGACAGGGTATGGCTACACCTTC. The encoded protein is CASSVGTGYGYTF.

V gene TRBV28 combines with J gene TRBJ2-6, with 8 bases identical to TRBD1. The germline V gene has CDR1 MDHEN and CDR2 SYDVKM. The CDR3 runs to 15 residues. Losses at the gene ends were 4 bases for V and 2 bases for J; bases not matched to a gene: 1. CDR3 sequence reads: CASSSQGAGANVLTF. The CDR3, as DNA: TGTGCCAGCAGTTCACAGGGGGCTGGGGCCAACGTCCTGACTTTC.

This sequence joins TRBV30 and TRBJ2-5; 7 bases align to TRBD2. Per the germline V gene, CDR1 is GTSNPN and CDR2 is SVGIG (reference sequence). Trimming removed 5 bases from V and 2 bases from J; junction bases left unmatched: 5. This CDR3 contains 13 residues. For the CDR3, the DNA is TGTGCCTGGCAGACTAGCTATCAAGAGACCCAGTACTTC. Protein product: CAWQTSYQETQYF.

The table lists this clone with a count of one. DNA for the CDR3: TGTGCCACCAGTGGTAGACTAGCGACCAGCTCCTACAATGAGCAGTTCTTC. This gives the protein CATSGRLATSSYNEQFF. The rearrangement uses TRBV24-1 and TRBJ2-1; TRBD2 agrees at 8 bases. The CDR3 is 17 residues long. Germline V lookup: CDR1 KGHDR, CDR2 SFDVKD. Unmatched junction bases numbered 8, after V lost 5 bases and J lost 0 bases.

The chain has TRBV7-9 and TRBJ1-4; D is unresolved. Germline CDR1 SEHNR, CDR2 FQNEAQ (reference sequence). There are 16 residues in the CDR3. V lost 4 bases, J lost 3 bases, and 15 bases lay in between. CDR3 residues: CASSSPAYSPNEKLFF. The CDR3 bases are TGTGCCAGCAGCTCCCCGGCGTACAGCCCTAATGAAAAACTGTTTTTT.

V is TRBV28 and J is TRBJ1-3, with 8 bases identical to TRBD1. V shed 5 bases and J 0 bases; nucleotides not matched to a gene: 3. CDR1 is MDHEN, CDR2 SYDVKM, per germline. CDR3 size: 15 residues. The CDR3 bases are TGTGCCAGCAGTCCACAGGGGGACTCTGGAAACACCATATATTTT. It is translated as CASSPQGDSGNTIYF.

This rearrangement joins TRBV29-1 to TRBJ1-1; maybe TRBD1 (5 bases). This CDR3 region has 15 residues. CDR1 is SQVTM and CDR2 is ANQGSEA in the germline V gene. Trimming removed 2 bases from V and 7 bases from J, with 20 bases in between. The CDR3 spells CSVETNTAGHDEAFF. CDR3 coding DNA: TGCAGCGTTGAAACAAATACGGCGGGGCATGATGAAGCTTTCTTT.

The V and J genes are TRBV24-1 and TRBJ2-2; D is uncertain. The V and J ends lost 4 bases and 0 bases respectively, with 11 bases between them. The CDR3 spans 16 residues. Germline CDR1 is KGHDR and CDR2 is SFDVKD. The chain's CDR3 is CATSESRQANTGELFF. CDR3 nucleotide sequence: TGTGCCACCAGTGAAAGTCGGCAGGCGAACACCGGGGAGCTGTTTTTT.

The chain is built from TRBV5-4 and TRBJ1-2, with 11 bases fitting TRBD1. The V and J ends lost 1 base and 3 bases, in that order; junction bases with no gene match: 17. The CDR3 totals 20 residues. In germline, CDR1 is SGHNT, CDR2 YYREEE (reference sequence). In nucleotides, the CDR3 is TGTGCCAGCAGCTTGAGCTTTAGGGGGTCACGGGACAGGGGGTACTATGGCTACACCTTC. As protein: CASSLSFRGSRDRGYYGYTF.

This rearrangement joins TRBV5-4 to TRBJ2-7; D may be TRBD2 (5 bases). The ends were cut back, 2 bases at V and 1 base at J, with 7 bases in the middle. Germline assignment: CDR1 SGHNT and CDR2 YYREEE (reference sequence). The CDR3 is made up of 13 amino acids. The CDR3 DNA is TGTGCCAGCAGCTTTGGAGGATCCTACGAGCAGTACGTC. This translates into CASSFGGSYEQYV.

The chain recombines TRBV30 with TRBJ1-2, with unresolved D. CDR3 length: 12 residues. Trimming removed 2 bases from V and 4 bases from J, with 8 bases in between. Germline-derived CDR1 and CDR2 are GTSNPN and SVGIG (reference sequence). In DNA, the CDR3 is TGTGCCTGGAGTCCCGGGGTCTATGGCTACACCTTC. It specifies CAWSPGVYGYTF.

This chain links TRBV6-1 with TRBJ2-7; D not resolved. The V and J ends lost 0 bases and 3 bases respectively, with 6 bases between them. CDR1 MNHNS and CDR2 SASEGT come from the germline V gene. The CDR3 extends over 13 amino acids. The CDR3, as DNA: TGTGCCAGCAGTGAAGCCCCTATCTACGAGCAGTACGTC. It yields the protein CASSEAPIYEQYV.

V gene TRBV11-2 combines with J gene TRBJ2-1, with a tentative D call TRBD2 (6 bases). Germline V gene lookup returns CDR1 SGHAT and CDR2 FQNNGV. Trimming shortened V by 5 bases and J by 9 bases, and 11 bases separated the two germline ends. The CDR3 consists of 12 residues. For the CDR3, the DNA is TGTGCCAGCAGCCCCCAGGGAGGTGAGCAGTTCTTC. It yields the protein CASSPQGGEQFF.

The chain carries TRBV19 and TRBJ2-2; 9 positions agree with TRBD2. The germline gives CDR1 LNHDA, CDR2 SQIVND (reference sequence). The length of the CDR3 is 14 residues. V was pared by 6 bases and J by 4 bases, with 3 bases of the junction left unmatched. CDR3 DNA: TGTGCCAGTAGCCCTAGCGGGACCACCGGGGAGCTGTTTTTT. It encodes CASSPSGTTGELFF.

The chain joins TRBV13 to TRBJ1-5; 9 bases are shared with TRBD1. V lost 0 bases to trimming and J lost 6 bases; unmatched junction nucleotides: 6. Germline V gene sequence: CDR1 PRHDT, CDR2 FYEKMQ (reference sequence). The CDR3 has 16 amino acids. CDR3 sequence: CASSLGTGGWSQPQHF. The CDR3, as DNA: TGTGCCAGCAGCTTAGGAACAGGGGGCTGGAGTCAGCCCCAGCATTTT. The complete variable domain, with remaining parts taken from reference TRBV13 and TRBJ1-5, reads AAGVIQSPRHLIKEKRETATLKCYPIPRHDTVYWYQQGPGQDPQFLISFYEKMQSDKGSIPDRFSAQQFSDYHSELNMSSLELGDSALYFCASSLGTGGWSQPQHFGDGTRLSIL.

The V call is TRBV11-3, the J call TRBJ2-3; 10 bases line up with TRBD1. Germline trimming cut 4 bases from V and 3 bases from J; bases unmatched to any gene: 4. This CDR3 has 15 amino acids. Germline CDR1 SGHNT, CDR2 YENEEA. The CDR3 region has the DNA TGTGCCAGCAGCTCAGGACAGGGGGTGACAGATACGCAGTATTTT. Protein product: CASSSGQGVTDTQYF.

CDR3 residues: CASSPPNGQGDSPLHF. The DNA for the CDR3 is TGTGCCAGCTCACCACCGAACGGACAGGGAGATTCACCCCTCCACTTT. This sequence joins TRBV18 and TRBJ1-6, with 8 bases matching TRBD1. The CDR3 length is 16 residues. The junction had 6 bases not matched to a gene; V was cut back by 0 bases and J by 8 bases. Germline V lookup: CDR1 KGHSH, CDR2 LQKENI.